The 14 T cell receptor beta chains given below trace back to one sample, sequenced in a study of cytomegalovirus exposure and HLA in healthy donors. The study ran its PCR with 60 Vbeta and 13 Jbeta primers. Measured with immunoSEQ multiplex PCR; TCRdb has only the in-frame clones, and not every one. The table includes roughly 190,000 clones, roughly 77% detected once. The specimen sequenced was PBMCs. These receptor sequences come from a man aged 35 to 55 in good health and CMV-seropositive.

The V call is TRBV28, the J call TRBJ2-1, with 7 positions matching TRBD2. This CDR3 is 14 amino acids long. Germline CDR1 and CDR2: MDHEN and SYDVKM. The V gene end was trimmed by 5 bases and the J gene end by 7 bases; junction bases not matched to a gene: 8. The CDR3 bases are TGTGCCAGCAGTCCGCGGACTAGTCGTAATGAGCAGTTCTTC. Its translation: CASSPRTSRNEQFF.

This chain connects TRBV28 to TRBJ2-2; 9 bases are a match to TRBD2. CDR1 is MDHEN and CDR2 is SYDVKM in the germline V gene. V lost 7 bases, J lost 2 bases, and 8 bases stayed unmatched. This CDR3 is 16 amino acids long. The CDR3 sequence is CASIPVAGDNTGELFF. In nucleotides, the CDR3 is TGTGCCAGCATTCCTGTAGCGGGAGATAACACCGGGGAGCTGTTTTTT.

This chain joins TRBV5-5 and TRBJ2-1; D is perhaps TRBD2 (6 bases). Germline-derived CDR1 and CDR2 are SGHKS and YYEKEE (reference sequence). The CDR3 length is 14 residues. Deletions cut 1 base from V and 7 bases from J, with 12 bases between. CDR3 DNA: TGTGCCAGCAGCTTGATGGGAGGAGGTAATGAGCAGTTCTTC. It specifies CASSLMGGGNEQFF.

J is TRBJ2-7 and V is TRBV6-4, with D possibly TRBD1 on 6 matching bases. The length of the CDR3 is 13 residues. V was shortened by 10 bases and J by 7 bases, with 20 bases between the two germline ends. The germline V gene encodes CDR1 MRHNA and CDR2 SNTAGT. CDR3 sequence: CANPRGPSGEQYF. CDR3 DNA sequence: TGTGCCAACCCCAGGGGCCCTTCTGGGGAGCAGTACTTC.

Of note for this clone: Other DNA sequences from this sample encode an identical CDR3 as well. CDR3 protein: CASSQGRQGSYEQYF. CDR3 nucleotides: TGCGCCAGCAGCCAAGGCAGACAGGGTTCCTACGAGCAGTACTTC. The rearrangement links TRBV4-1 to TRBJ2-7; 7 positions match TRBD1. CDR1 and CDR2 (germline): MGHRA, YSYEKL. There are 15 residues in the CDR3. The trim removed 1 base at V and 1 base at J, leaving 4 bases unmatched.

The CDR3 nucleotides are TGTGCCAGCAGTTTTTCGACAGGGGCGGGTGAGCAGTTCTTC. This sequence encodes CASSFSTGAGEQFF. The chain joins TRBV27 to TRBJ2-1, with 8 nucleotides matching TRBD1. The germline V gene has CDR1 MNHEY and CDR2 SMNVEV (reference sequence). The CDR3 extends over 14 amino acids. J gave up 9 bases and V 3 bases, and 7 bases lay outside the gene matches.

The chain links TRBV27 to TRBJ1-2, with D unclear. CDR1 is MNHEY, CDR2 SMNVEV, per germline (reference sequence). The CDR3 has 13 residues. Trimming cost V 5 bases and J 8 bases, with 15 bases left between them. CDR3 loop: CASSPSLVTGYTF. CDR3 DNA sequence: TGTGCCAGCAGTCCCTCACTAGTGACAGGCTACACCTTC.

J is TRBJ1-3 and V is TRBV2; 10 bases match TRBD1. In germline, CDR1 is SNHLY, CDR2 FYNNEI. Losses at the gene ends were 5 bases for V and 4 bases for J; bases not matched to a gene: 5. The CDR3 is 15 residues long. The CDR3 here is CASSLRTGGGNTIYF. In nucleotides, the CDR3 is TGTGCCAGCAGTCTCCGGACAGGGGGGGGAAACACCATATATTTT.

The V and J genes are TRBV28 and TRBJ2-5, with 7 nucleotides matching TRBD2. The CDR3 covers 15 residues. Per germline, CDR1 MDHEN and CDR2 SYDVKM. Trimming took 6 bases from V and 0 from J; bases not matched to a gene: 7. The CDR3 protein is CASSSGGKNQETQYF. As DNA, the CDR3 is TGTGCCAGCAGCTCGGGAGGAAAAAACCAAGAGACCCAGTACTTC.

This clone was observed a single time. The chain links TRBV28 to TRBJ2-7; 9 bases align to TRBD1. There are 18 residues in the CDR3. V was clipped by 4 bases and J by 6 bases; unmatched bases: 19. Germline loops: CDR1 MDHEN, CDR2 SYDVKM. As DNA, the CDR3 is TGTGCCAGCAGTTCTACCCTGGGGGACCGGGACAGGGTAGGCGAGCAGTACTTC. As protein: CASSSTLGDRDRVGEQYF.

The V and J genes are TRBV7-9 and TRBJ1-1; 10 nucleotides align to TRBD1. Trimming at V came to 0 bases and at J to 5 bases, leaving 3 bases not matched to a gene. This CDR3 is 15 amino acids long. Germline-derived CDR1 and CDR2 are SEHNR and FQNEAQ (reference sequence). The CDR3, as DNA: TGTGCCAGCAGCTTAGCAGGACAGGGGGTGACTGAAGCTTTCTTT. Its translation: CASSLAGQGVTEAFF.

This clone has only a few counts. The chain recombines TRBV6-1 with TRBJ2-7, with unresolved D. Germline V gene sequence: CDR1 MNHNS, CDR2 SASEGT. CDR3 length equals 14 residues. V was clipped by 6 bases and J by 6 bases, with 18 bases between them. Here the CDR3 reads CASSEPSRRVEQYF. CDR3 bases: TGTGCCAGCAGCGAACCCTCGCGACGGGTCGAGCAGTACTTC.

The DNA of the CDR3 is TGCGCCAGCAGCTTGACAGGGAGTAGTTCACCCCTCCACTTT. This encodes CASSLTGSSSPLHF. This chain uses TRBV5-1 with TRBJ1-6; TRBD1 might be the D (6 bases). Trimming took off 1 base at V and 9 bases at J, with 11 bases between the two ends. This CDR3 has 14 amino acids. The V gene's germline CDR1 is SGHRS and CDR2 YFSETQ.

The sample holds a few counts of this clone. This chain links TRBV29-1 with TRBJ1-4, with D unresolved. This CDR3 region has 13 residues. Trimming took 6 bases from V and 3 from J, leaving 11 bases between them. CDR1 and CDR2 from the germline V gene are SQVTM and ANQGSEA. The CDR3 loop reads CSVQGRANEKLFF. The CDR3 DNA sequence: TGCAGCGTACAAGGGAGGGCTAATGAAAAACTGTTTTTT.